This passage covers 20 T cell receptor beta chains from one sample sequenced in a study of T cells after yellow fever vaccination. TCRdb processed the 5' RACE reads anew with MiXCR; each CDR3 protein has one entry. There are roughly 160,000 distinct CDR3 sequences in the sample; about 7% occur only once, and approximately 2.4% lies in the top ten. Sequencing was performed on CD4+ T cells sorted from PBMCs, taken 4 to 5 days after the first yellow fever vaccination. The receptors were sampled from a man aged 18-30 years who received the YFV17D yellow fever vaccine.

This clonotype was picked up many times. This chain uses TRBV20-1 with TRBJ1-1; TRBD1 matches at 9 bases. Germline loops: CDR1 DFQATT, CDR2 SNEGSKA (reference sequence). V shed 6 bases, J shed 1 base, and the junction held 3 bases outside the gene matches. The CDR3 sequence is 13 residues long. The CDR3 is CSADRGQNTEAFF. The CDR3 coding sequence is TGCAGTGCGGACAGGGGACAGAACACTGAAGCTTTCTTT.

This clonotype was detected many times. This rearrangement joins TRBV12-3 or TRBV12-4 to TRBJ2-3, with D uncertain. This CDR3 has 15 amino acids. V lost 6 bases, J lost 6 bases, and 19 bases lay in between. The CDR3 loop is CASSSPLMGADTQYF. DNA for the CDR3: TGTGCCAGCAGCTCTCCCCTGATGGGTGCCGATACGCAGTATTTT.

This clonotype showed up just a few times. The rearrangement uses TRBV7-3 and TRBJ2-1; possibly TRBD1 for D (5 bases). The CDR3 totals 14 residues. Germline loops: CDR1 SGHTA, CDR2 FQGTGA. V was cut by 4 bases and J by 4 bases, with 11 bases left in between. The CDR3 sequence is CASSSSSGYNEQFF. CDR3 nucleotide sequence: TGTGCCAGCAGCTCGTCCTCAGGGTACAATGAGCAGTTCTTC.

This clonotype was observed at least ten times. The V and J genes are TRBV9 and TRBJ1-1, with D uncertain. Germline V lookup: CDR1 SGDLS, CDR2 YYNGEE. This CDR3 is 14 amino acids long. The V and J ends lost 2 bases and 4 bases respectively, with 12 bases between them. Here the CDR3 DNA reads TGTGCCAGCAGCGTTGTGGACTGGGGCACTGAAGCTTTCTTT. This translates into CASSVVDWGTEAFF.

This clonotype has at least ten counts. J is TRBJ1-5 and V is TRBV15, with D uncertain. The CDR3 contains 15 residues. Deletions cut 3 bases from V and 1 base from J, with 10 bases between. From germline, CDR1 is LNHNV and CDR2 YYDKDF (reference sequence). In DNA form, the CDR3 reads TGTGCCACCAGCAGTTCCTCGAACAGCAATCAGCCCCAGCATTTT. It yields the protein CATSSSSNSNQPQHF.

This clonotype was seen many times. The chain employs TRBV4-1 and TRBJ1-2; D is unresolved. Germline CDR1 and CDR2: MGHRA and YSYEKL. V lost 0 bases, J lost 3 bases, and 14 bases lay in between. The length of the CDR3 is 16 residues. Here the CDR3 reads CASSQDLGGPYYGYTF. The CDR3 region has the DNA TGCGCCAGCAGCCAAGATTTGGGAGGGCCGTACTATGGCTACACCTTC.

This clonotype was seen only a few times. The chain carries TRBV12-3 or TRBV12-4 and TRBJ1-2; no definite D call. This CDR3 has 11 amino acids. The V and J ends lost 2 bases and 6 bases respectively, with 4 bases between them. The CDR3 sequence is CASSLYDGYTF. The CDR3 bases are TGTGCCAGCAGTTTATACGATGGCTACACCTTC.

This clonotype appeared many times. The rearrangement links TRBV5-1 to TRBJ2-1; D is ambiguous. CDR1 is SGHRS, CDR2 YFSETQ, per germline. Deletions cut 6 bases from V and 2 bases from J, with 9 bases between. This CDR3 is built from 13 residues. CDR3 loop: CASIGFPYNEQFF. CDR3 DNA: TGCGCCAGCATAGGCTTCCCCTACAATGAGCAGTTCTTC.

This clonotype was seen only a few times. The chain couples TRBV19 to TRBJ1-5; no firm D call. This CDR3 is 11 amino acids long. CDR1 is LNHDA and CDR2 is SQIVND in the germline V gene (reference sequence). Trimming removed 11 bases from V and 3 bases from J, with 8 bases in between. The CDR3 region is CAPRINQPQHF. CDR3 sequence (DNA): TGTGCCCCGCGTATCAATCAGCCCCAGCATTTT.

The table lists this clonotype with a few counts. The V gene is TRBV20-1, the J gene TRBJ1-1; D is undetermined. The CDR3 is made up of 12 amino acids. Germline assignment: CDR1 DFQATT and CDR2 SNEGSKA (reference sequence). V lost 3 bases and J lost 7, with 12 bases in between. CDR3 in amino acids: CSASSSYNEAFF. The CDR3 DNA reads TGCAGTGCTAGTTCCAGCTATAATGAAGCTTTCTTT.

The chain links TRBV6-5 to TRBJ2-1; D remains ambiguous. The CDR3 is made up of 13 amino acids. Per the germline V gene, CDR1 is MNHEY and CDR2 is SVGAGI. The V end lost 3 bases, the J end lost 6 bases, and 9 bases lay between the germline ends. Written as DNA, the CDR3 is TGTGCCAGCAGTTATAGAACCCCCAATGAGCAGTTCTTC. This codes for CASSYRTPNEQFF.

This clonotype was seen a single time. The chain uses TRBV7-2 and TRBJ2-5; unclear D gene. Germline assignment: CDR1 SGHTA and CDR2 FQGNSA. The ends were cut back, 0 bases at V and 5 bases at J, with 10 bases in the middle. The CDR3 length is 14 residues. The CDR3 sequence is CASSLASASETQYF. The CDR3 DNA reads TGTGCCAGCAGCTTAGCTTCGGCAAGTGAGACCCAGTACTTC.

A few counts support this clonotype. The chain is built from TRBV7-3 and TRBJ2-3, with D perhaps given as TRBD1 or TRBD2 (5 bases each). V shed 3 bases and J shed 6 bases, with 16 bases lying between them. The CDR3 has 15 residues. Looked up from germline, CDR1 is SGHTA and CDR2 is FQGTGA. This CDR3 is CASSFAGTPQDTQYF. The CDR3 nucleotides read TGTGCCAGCAGCTTCGCCGGGACCCCGCAGGATACGCAGTATTTT.

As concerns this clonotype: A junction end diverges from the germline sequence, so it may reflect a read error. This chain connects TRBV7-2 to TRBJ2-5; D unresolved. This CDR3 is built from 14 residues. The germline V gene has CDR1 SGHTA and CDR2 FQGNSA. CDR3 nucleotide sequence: TGTGCCAGCAGCTTAGTGGTATACCATGAGACCCACTACTTC. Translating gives CASSLVVYHETHYF.

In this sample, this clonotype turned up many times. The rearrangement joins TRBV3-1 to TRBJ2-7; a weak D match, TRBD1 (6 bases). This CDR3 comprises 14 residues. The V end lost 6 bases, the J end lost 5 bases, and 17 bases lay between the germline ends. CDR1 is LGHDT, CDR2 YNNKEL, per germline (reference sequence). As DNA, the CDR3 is TGTGCCAGCAGTGCTCCGGGCCCAGGGGACGAGCAGTACTTC. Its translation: CASSAPGPGDEQYF.

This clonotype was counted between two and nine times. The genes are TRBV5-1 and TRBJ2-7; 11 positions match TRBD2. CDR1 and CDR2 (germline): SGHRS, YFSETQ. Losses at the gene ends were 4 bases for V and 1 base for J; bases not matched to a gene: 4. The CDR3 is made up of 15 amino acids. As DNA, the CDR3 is TGCGCCAGCAGCCAGCTAGCGGGGGGTTCCTACGAGCAGTACGTC. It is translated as CASSQLAGGSYEQYV.

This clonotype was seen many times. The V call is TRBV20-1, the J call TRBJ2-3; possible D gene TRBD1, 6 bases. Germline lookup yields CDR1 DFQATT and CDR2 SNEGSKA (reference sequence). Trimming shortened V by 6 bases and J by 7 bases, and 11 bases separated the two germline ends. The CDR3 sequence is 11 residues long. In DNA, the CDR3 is TGCAGTGCGCCAGGGGCAAATACGCAGTATTTT. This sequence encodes CSAPGANTQYF.

The CDR3 DNA reads as TGCAGCGGCACAGGGGCCTCAAGGGGCTACACCTTC. It codes for CSGTGASRGYTF. The J gene is TRBJ1-2, the V gene TRBV29-1; 7 bases align to TRBD1. V lost 7 bases, J lost 8 bases, and 10 bases stayed unmatched. Per the germline V gene, CDR1 is SQVTM and CDR2 is ANQGSEA. The CDR3 loop spans 12 amino acids.

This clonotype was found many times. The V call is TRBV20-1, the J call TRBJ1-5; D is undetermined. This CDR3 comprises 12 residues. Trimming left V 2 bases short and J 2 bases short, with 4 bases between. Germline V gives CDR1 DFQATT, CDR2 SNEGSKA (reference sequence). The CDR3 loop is CSARRGNQPQHF. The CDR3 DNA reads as TGCAGTGCTAGAAGGGGCAATCAGCCCCAGCATTTT.

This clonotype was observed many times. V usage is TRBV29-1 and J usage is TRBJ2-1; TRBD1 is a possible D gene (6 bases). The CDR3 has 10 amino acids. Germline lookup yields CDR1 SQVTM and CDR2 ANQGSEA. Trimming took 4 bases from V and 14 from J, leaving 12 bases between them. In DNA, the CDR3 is TGCAGCGTTGGACAGGCTTCGAAGTTCTTC. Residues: CSVGQASKFF.